This TCR beta chain was recovered during a study of OX40 agonist ivuxolimab in advanced cancers. General study findings and limits: Averaged across samples, CD8+ T cells carried more expanded clones than CD4+ did.

Concerning this clone: Its antigen is not known.

Repertoires were generated with immunoSEQ multiplex PCR, while TCRdb's copy carries only in-frame clones and drops some. Of over 50,000 clones in the sample, around 92% were seen once. CDR1 is SGHKS and CDR2 is YYEKEE in the germline V gene (reference sequence). CDR3 length: 17 amino acids. V lost 4 bases to trimming and J lost 0 bases, with 17 bases between them. V is TRBV5-5 and J is TRBJ2-1; D unclear. The TCR comes from an adult with an advanced solid tumor such as melanoma, head and neck, liver or kidney cancer. The material sequenced was CD4+ or CD8+ T cells sorted from blood, taken in a trial of the OX40 agonist ivuxolimab. CDR3 protein: CASSPWNVISSYNEQFF. CDR3 sequence (DNA): TGTGCCAGCAGCCCATGGAACGTTATAAGCTCCTACAATGAGCAGTTCTTC.